This entry concerns a single T cell receptor (beta chain). The antigen is undetermined. The record originates from a study of T cell responses to AZD1222 COVID-19 vaccine. Study-level results: Unmutated regions of variants are reportedly targeted by nearly half of spike-specific TCRs. It should be noted that donors were predominantly white British and more often female, and clonal diversity was possibly underestimated. With two AZD1222 doses given, Spike-specific TCR breadth and depth both rose.

The CDR3 totals 15 residues. V was trimmed by 2 bases and J by 1 base, leaving 11 bases between them. Per the germline V gene, CDR1 is MNHEY and CDR2 is SVGEGT. TCRdb keeps only in-frame clones here, not all; method: immunoSEQ multiplex PCR. The sample includes some 150,000 clones, approximately 90% seen only once; the top ten take roughly 16%. The chain couples TRBV6-2 or TRBV6-3 to TRBJ1-2, with D unclear. The sequence came from an adult in good health. The sequencing used peripheral blood, collected on day 0 of AZD1222 vaccination. The chain's CDR3 is CASSYDSSFNYGYTF. CDR3 sequence (DNA): TGTGCCAGCAGTTACGACTCAAGCTTTAACTATGGCTACACCTTC.